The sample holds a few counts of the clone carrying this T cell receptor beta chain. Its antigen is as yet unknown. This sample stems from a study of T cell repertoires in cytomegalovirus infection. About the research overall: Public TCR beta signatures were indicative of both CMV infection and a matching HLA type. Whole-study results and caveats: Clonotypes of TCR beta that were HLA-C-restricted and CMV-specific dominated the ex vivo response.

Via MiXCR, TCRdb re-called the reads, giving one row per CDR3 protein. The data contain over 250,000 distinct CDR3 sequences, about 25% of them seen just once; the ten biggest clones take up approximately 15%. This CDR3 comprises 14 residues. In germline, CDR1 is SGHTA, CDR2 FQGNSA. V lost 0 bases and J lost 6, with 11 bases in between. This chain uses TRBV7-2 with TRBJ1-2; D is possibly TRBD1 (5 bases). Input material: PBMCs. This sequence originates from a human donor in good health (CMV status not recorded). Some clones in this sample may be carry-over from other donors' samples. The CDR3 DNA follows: TGTGCCAGCAGCTTAGCAACGGCAGGGAATGGCTACACCTTC. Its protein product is CASSLATAGNGYTF.